Listed here are 16 T cell receptor beta chains from one sample, sequenced in a study of neurological immune-mediated disorders. Each CDR3 protein gets one entry after TCRdb re-called the 5' RACE reads with MiXCR. The sample includes approximately 26,000 distinct CDR3 sequences, 2.5% to 4% of them seen just once. The sequencing sample was made of PBMCs. Receptors originate from a woman in her twenties or thirties with multiple sclerosis.

In its sample, this clonotype was seen many times. The chain recombines TRBV27 with TRBJ2-7; possibly TRBD2 for D (6 bases). V dropped 4 bases and J dropped 6 bases, with 13 bases sitting between them. The CDR3 spans 13 residues. CDR1 is MNHEY and CDR2 is SMNVEV in the germline V gene (reference sequence). The CDR3 loop reads CASSSRGTGEQYF. CDR3 DNA sequence: TGTGCCAGCAGTTCCCGGGGGACGGGCGAGCAGTACTTC.

This clonotype was recorded many times. The V and J genes are TRBV5-1 and TRBJ1-4; tentative D call: TRBD1 (5 bases). Germline V gene sequence: CDR1 SGHRS, CDR2 YFSETQ. V lost 1 base and J lost 5, with 15 bases in between. CDR3 length: 16 amino acids. For the CDR3, the DNA is TGCGCCAGCAGCTTGCACGCGGGGCCCGGGAATGAAAAACTGTTTTTT. Its translation is CASSLHAGPGNEKLFF.

In this sample, this clonotype turned up a few times. A much larger clone differs from this one at a single base, so this may be a read error. The chain couples TRBV12-3 or TRBV12-4 to TRBJ1-1; no firm D call. This CDR3 is built from 12 residues. Trimming removed 6 bases at V and 6 bases at J, with 11 bases between. CDR3 sequence reads: CASSTWGPEAFF. The CDR3 bases are TGTGCCAGCAGCACGTGGGGTCCTGAAGCTTTCTTT.

This clonotype was detected many times. A much bigger clone sits one base away, suggesting this may be a read error. This chain uses TRBV9 with TRBJ2-2, with D perhaps assigned TRBD1 or TRBD2 (6 bases each). The CDR3 contains 16 residues. Germline V CDR1 and CDR2: SGDLS, YYNGEE. Trimming left V 1 base short and J 4 bases short, with 14 bases between. DNA of the CDR3: TGTGCCAGCAGCGTATTGGGGGGCACGAGCACCGGGGAGCTGTTTTTT. It codes for CASSVLGGTSTGELFF.

This clonotype was recorded at least ten times. The chain joins TRBV7-2 to TRBJ1-5; D unclear. Trimming removed 5 bases at V and 2 bases at J, with 13 bases between. The germline V gene has CDR1 SGHTA and CDR2 FQGNSA. There are 15 residues in the CDR3. The CDR3 DNA sequence: TGTGCCAGCAGCCCCAACTCCTTAGGCAATCAGCCCCAGCATTTT. Amino acids: CASSPNSLGNQPQHF.

In its sample, this clonotype was seen many times. V is TRBV28 and J is TRBJ2-1; weak D call: TRBD2 (6 bases). The length of the CDR3 is 14 residues. V was shortened by 4 bases and J by 15 bases, with 22 bases between the two germline ends. The germline V gene encodes CDR1 MDHEN and CDR2 SYDVKM. CDR3 bases: TGTGCCAGCAGTTACCCGGCCCTAGCCCCGGGGGTGTTCTTC. Its translation: CASSYPALAPGVFF.

This clonotype was found many times. The CDR3 sequence is CASSLSRGRGPNQPQHF. The CDR3 coding sequence is TGTGCCAGCAGCTTAAGTCGTGGCAGGGGGCCGAATCAGCCCCAGCATTTT. The J gene is TRBJ1-5, the V gene TRBV7-9, with 8 bases that match TRBD1. This CDR3 comprises 17 residues. The V and J ends lost 2 bases and 4 bases, in that order; junction bases with no gene match: 10. Germline CDR1 reads SEHNR; CDR2 reads FQNEAQ (reference sequence).

Ten or more counts support this clonotype. This chain connects TRBV25-1 to TRBJ1-4, with D perhaps matching TRBD1 (5 bases). Germline V gene lookup returns CDR1 MGHDK and CDR2 SYGVNS. This CDR3 spans 13 amino acids. V was shortened by 4 bases and J by 11 bases, with 14 bases between the two germline ends. This CDR3 reads CASSGPYWGKLFF. DNA of the CDR3: TGTGCCAGCAGTGGCCCTTATTGGGGGAAACTGTTTTTT. The full variable domain, its missing parts supplied by reference TRBV25-1 and TRBJ1-4, is EADIYQTPRYLVIGTGKKITLECSQTMGHDKMYWYQQDPGMELHLIHYSYGVNSTEKGDLSSESTVSRIRTEHFPLTLESARPSHTSQYLCASSGPYWGKLFFGSGTQLSVL.

This clonotype was detected ten times or more. The chain recombines TRBV7-9 with TRBJ1-1; D unresolved. The length of the CDR3 is 13 residues. V was pared by 3 bases and J by 5 bases, with 10 bases between. Germline V gives CDR1 SEHNR, CDR2 FQNEAQ (reference sequence). CDR3 in amino acids: CASSFEGLTEAFF. CDR3 nucleotides: TGTGCCAGCAGCTTTGAGGGCTTAACTGAAGCTTTCTTT.

This clonotype was detected ten times or more. V and J are TRBV5-6 and TRBJ2-1; D remains unclear. Looked up from germline, CDR1 is SGHDT and CDR2 is YYEEEE. This CDR3 is 15 amino acids long. V was pared by 3 bases and J by 0 bases, with 10 bases between. CDR3 sequence (DNA): TGTGCCAGCAGCTCCGACAAGAGCTCCTACAATGAGCAGTTCTTC. This gives the protein CASSSDKSSYNEQFF.

This clonotype was counted many times. The gene calls are TRBV5-1 and TRBJ2-5, with D possibly matching TRBD2 (5 bases). From germline, CDR1 is SGHRS and CDR2 YFSETQ. The V end was cut by 0 bases, the J end by 5 bases, with 11 bases between. The CDR3 has 14 residues. The CDR3 reads CASSLAGGSETQYF. The CDR3 bases are TGCGCCAGCAGCTTGGCCGGTGGGAGCGAGACCCAGTACTTC. The full variable domain, with the rest looked up from reference TRBV5-1 and TRBJ2-5, is KAGVTQTPRYLIKTRGQQVTLSCSPISGHRSVSWYQQTPGQGLQFLFEYFSETQRNKGNFPGRFSGRQFSNSRSEMNVSTLELGDSALYLCASSLAGGSETQYFGPGTRLLVL.

This clonotype was counted ten times or more. This rearrangement joins TRBV5-1 to TRBJ2-5; TRBD2 matches 7 bases. J gave up 2 bases and V 7 bases, and 8 bases lay outside the gene matches. CDR1 and CDR2 from the germline V gene are SGHRS and YFSETQ. This CDR3 contains 14 residues. The CDR3 sequence: CASGRTGRQETQYF. The CDR3 bases are TGCGCCAGCGGGCGCACCGGGAGGCAAGAGACCCAGTACTTC.

This clonotype was counted at least ten times. The chain combines TRBV7-9 with TRBJ2-3; tentative D call: TRBD2 (6 bases). V was clipped by 8 bases and J by 6 bases, with 15 bases between them. Germline-derived CDR1 and CDR2 are SEHNR and FQNEAQ (reference sequence). This CDR3 spans 13 amino acids. The CDR3 DNA follows: TGTGCCAGCCGCGAGACTAGTGCCGATACGCAGTATTTT. It encodes CASRETSADTQYF.

There are a few counts of this clonotype. CDR3 DNA sequence: TGTGCCAGCAGTTACTTGGGCAGGGACACCGGGGAGCTGTTTTTT. It specifies CASSYLGRDTGELFF. V and J are TRBV6-5 and TRBJ2-2; a possible D gene is TRBD1 (5 bases). The ends were cut back, 1 base at V and 3 bases at J, with 9 bases in the middle. Germline CDR1 MNHEY, CDR2 SVGAGI. The CDR3 contains 15 residues.

This clonotype was seen many times. The chain has TRBV4-3 and TRBJ1-1, with D unclear. The CDR3 runs 14 residues. The V gene's germline CDR1 is LGHNA and CDR2 YSLEER. V shed 0 bases and J shed 10 bases, with 15 bases lying between them. Here the CDR3 DNA reads TGCGCCAGCAGCCAAGATTTAATGAGGAGCGGAGCTTTCTTT. Translating it yields CASSQDLMRSGAFF.

This clonotype was observed many times. V and J are TRBV18 and TRBJ2-5, with 10 bases that match TRBD1. With V trimmed by 3 bases and J by 5 bases, 6 bases remained unmatched. Germline CDR1 and CDR2: KGHSH and LQKENI. The CDR3 totals 15 residues. CDR3 coding DNA: TGTGCCAGCTCACCCAGGGACAGGGGACTGGAGACCCAGTACTTC. It encodes CASSPRDRGLETQYF.